This T cell receptor beta chain was documented in a study of neurological immune-mediated disorders. The study's findings and limits: No CDR3 amino acid sequences were shared by expanded clones across subjects, suggesting private repertoires in all groups.

Germline lookup yields CDR1 KGHDR and CDR2 SFDVKD. This CDR3 region has 13 residues. The V gene lost 5 bases and the J gene lost 4 bases, with 7 bases spanning the gap. It was by 5'RACE with 10-nucleotide random UMIs that the cDNA was made. Each CDR3 protein is one row after TCRdb ran MiXCR on the 5' RACE reads. The data show 20,000 to 30,000 distinct CDR3 sequences, about 2.6% seen once. This clonotype has ten or more counts. The target antigen is unknown. The sequence came from a woman aged 45-65 years with multiple sclerosis. The sequencing sample was made of PBMCs. The genes are TRBV24-1 and TRBJ2-2; a possible D gene is TRBD1 (5 bases). The DNA of the CDR3 is TGTGCCACCAGTGGACAGCCCACCGGGGAGCTGTTTTTT. Protein product: CATSGQPTGELFF.